Following are 21 T cell receptor beta chains from one sample sequenced in a study of T cell changes during pregnancy in multiple sclerosis. Here immunoSEQ multiplex PCR was the method, and the copy in TCRdb shows in-frame clones only, minus some. The table includes about 68,000 clones, more than 80% detected once. Source: peripheral blood, taken in the second trimester of pregnancy. Receptor source: a female donor with multiple sclerosis, enrolled in a pregnancy study.

The V call is TRBV7-2, the J call TRBJ2-5; D perhaps matches TRBD1 (5 bases). Trimming took 1 base from V and 2 from J, leaving 11 bases between them. CDR3 length: 15 amino acids. The V gene's germline CDR1 is SGHTA and CDR2 FQGNSA. CDR3 in DNA: TGTGCCAGCAGCTTAGGGTCAGGGCCTCAAGAGACCCAGTACTTC. Translating it yields CASSLGSGPQETQYF.

This clone was seen once. The rearrangement uses TRBV5-4 and TRBJ1-1, with 7 bases matching TRBD1. The CDR3 contains 15 residues. Trimming cost V 2 bases and J 0 bases; bases outside gene matches: 4. Germline V gives CDR1 SGHNT, CDR2 YYREEE (reference sequence). CDR3 residues: CASSLPTGMNTEAFF. The CDR3 DNA follows: TGTGCCAGCAGCTTACCGACAGGGATGAACACTGAAGCTTTCTTT.

This clone was detected only a few times. In DNA form, the CDR3 reads TGTGCCAGCAGCCCAGGGGTCCTGAACACTGAAGCTTTCTTT. Translating gives CASSPGVLNTEAFF. The chain joins TRBV27 to TRBJ1-1, with D possibly being TRBD1 (6 bases). Germline assignment: CDR1 MNHEY and CDR2 SMNVEV (reference sequence). This CDR3 has 14 amino acids. V gave up 6 bases and J gave up 0 bases, with 11 bases separating them.

V gene TRBV10-1 combines with J gene TRBJ1-4; 9 nucleotides align to TRBD1. The germline V gene encodes CDR1 WNHNN and CDR2 SYGVQD (reference sequence). The V segment lost 7 bases and the J segment 8 bases; nucleotides outside the gene matches: 8. CDR3 length equals 14 residues. The CDR3 DNA is TGCGCCAGCAAAAAATACAGGGGGCGCGAAAAACTGTTTTTT. Encoded protein: CASKKYRGREKLFF.

The chain is built from TRBV5-6 and TRBJ2-3; the match to TRBD1 covers 10 bases. This CDR3 has 16 residues. Germline V gene sequence: CDR1 SGHDT, CDR2 YYEEEE. Unmatched junction bases numbered 5, after V lost 0 bases and J lost 4 bases. The CDR3 DNA follows: TGTGCCAGCAGCTTGGGGGGGACAGGGGAGCCAGATACGCAGTATTTT. Translated, it gives CASSLGGTGEPDTQYF.

The chain recombines TRBV10-3 with TRBJ2-4, with 11 bases aligning to TRBD1. Trimming cost V 6 bases and J 1 base; bases outside gene matches: 17. CDR1 is ENHRY and CDR2 is SYGVKD in the germline V gene. This CDR3 contains 20 residues. CDR3 sequence (DNA): TGTGCCATCAGGAACCTGACGGGACAGGGGGGGGGTTCTGCCAAAAACATTCAGTACTTC. Translation gives CAIRNLTGQGGGSAKNIQYF.

The chain joins TRBV25-1 to TRBJ1-2, with TRBD1 as a possible D gene (6 bases). This CDR3 region has 14 residues. The ends were cut back, 3 bases at V and 1 base at J, with 9 bases in the middle. Per germline, CDR1 MGHDK and CDR2 SYGVNS. CDR3 sequence: CASSDGGLNYGYTF. DNA of the CDR3: TGTGCCAGCAGTGACGGGGGGCTTAACTATGGCTACACCTTC.

The chain combines TRBV6-5 with TRBJ1-2, with a tentative D call TRBD1 (6 bases). The V gene lost 6 bases and the J gene lost 8 bases, with 19 bases spanning the gap. The CDR3 loop spans 14 amino acids. Per germline, CDR1 MNHEY and CDR2 SVGAGI. The CDR3 sequence is CASRPTGYWEGYTF. In nucleotides, the CDR3 is TGTGCCAGCAGACCGACAGGCTACTGGGAGGGCTACACCTTC.

This chain connects TRBV7-9 to TRBJ1-2; 8 bases are a match to TRBD1. The germline V gene encodes CDR1 SEHNR and CDR2 FQNEAQ (reference sequence). After removal of 3 bases from V and 3 bases from J, the junction contained 3 bases not matched to a gene. CDR3 length equals 14 residues. The CDR3 spells CASSFAGGDYGYTF. The CDR3 DNA reads TGTGCCAGCAGCTTCGCAGGGGGCGACTATGGCTACACCTTC. The whole variable domain, filled in from reference TRBV7-9 and TRBJ1-2, reads DTGVSQNPRHKITKRGQNVTFRCDPISEHNRLYWYRQTLGQGPEFLTYFQNEAQLEKSRLLSDRFSAERPKGSFSTLEIQRTEQGDSAMYLCASSFAGGDYGYTFGSGTRLTVV.

This clone was found once. The chain recombines TRBV6-5 with TRBJ1-2; no reliable D call. This CDR3 has 15 residues. V shed 4 bases and J shed 4 bases, with 16 bases lying between them. Per the germline V gene, CDR1 is MNHEY and CDR2 is SVGAGI. CDR3 protein: CASSSSLTGIYGYTF. For the CDR3, the DNA is TGTGCCAGCAGTTCCTCCCTTACTGGTATCTATGGCTACACCTTC.

There are a few counts of this clone. This chain links TRBV18 with TRBJ1-5; 7 bases fit TRBD1. This CDR3 is built from 15 residues. J was trimmed by 8 bases and V by 2 bases; bases with no gene match: 9. CDR1 and CDR2 from the germline V gene are KGHSH and LQKENI. The CDR3 region has the DNA TGTGCCAGCTCACCAGGAGGGGGCGGATCGGAGCCCCAGCATTTT. It is translated as CASSPGGGGSEPQHF.

The chain carries TRBV18 and TRBJ1-2; TRBD1 might be the D (5 bases). Deletions cut 3 bases from V and 2 bases from J, with 19 bases between. The CDR3 length is 17 residues. The germline gives CDR1 KGHSH, CDR2 LQKENI. CDR3 protein: CASSPQLGTGGNYGYTF. For the CDR3, the DNA is TGTGCCAGCTCACCTCAACTTGGGACGGGAGGGAACTATGGCTACACCTTC.

The chain carries TRBV4-2 and TRBJ1-1, with 8 bases matching TRBD1. CDR1 is LGHNA, CDR2 YNFKEQ, per germline. The CDR3 is 15 amino acids. V was pared by 5 bases and J by 0 bases, with 5 bases of the junction left unmatched. This chain's CDR3 is CASSSGQGMNTEAFF. CDR3 nucleotides: TGTGCCAGCAGCTCAGGACAGGGCATGAACACTGAAGCTTTCTTT.

V and J are TRBV19 and TRBJ2-3; the match to TRBD2 covers 8 bases. Germline V gives CDR1 LNHDA, CDR2 SQIVND (reference sequence). The CDR3 is made up of 18 amino acids. Trimming took 2 bases from V and 1 from J; bases not matched to a gene: 11. This chain's CDR3 is CASSILGGSGGRTDTQYF. As DNA, the CDR3 is TGTGCCAGTAGTATATTAGGGGGGAGCGGGGGCCGCACAGATACGCAGTATTTT.

The V and J genes are TRBV4-1 and TRBJ2-2; possibly TRBD2 for D (5 bases). The CDR3 is 14 amino acids. CDR1 is MGHRA, CDR2 YSYEKL, per germline. The V and J ends lost 1 base and 5 bases respectively, with 8 bases between them. In DNA, the CDR3 is TGCGCCAGCAGCCAAGGGGAGTTTACCGGGGAGCTGTTTTTT. Residues: CASSQGEFTGELFF.

The rearrangement links TRBV11-2 to TRBJ1-2; D is possibly TRBD1 (5 bases). Trimming removed 3 bases from V and 8 bases from J, with 16 bases in between. The CDR3 spans 14 residues. The germline V gene has CDR1 SGHAT and CDR2 FQNNGV. The CDR3 DNA sequence: TGTGCCAGCAGCTTTATTACCCAGGGAGGGGGCTACACCTTC. It encodes CASSFITQGGGYTF.

The J gene is TRBJ1-1, the V gene TRBV6-5; 9 positions agree with TRBD1. V gave up 2 bases and J gave up 10 bases; unmatched junction bases: 5. The CDR3 covers 13 residues. Germline loops: CDR1 MNHEY, CDR2 SVGAGI. This CDR3 reads CASSYRQGGGAFF. CDR3 nucleotide sequence: TGTGCCAGCAGTTACCGACAGGGGGGGGGAGCTTTCTTT.

This chain joins TRBV19 and TRBJ2-7, with 7 bases lining up with TRBD1. This CDR3 contains 14 residues. With 4 bases clipped from V and 3 bases from J, the junction kept 6 bases outside the gene matches. Germline V gene data show CDR1 as LNHDA and CDR2 as SQIVND (reference sequence). The CDR3 nucleotides are TGTGCCAGTAGTAGGGGACAGTTCTACTACGAGCAGTACTTC. Translating it yields CASSRGQFYYEQYF.

V is TRBV4-3 and J is TRBJ1-5, with 9 bases identical to TRBD1. CDR3 length equals 15 residues. CDR1 is LGHNA, CDR2 YSLEER, per germline. Trimming at V came to 1 base and at J to 2 bases, leaving 0 bases not matched to a gene. This CDR3 is CASSQGTGGNQPQHF. DNA of the CDR3: TGCGCCAGCAGCCAAGGGACAGGGGGCAATCAGCCCCAGCATTTT.

CDR3: CASSLAGGGDTQYF. The DNA for the CDR3 is TGTGCCAGCAGCTTAGCGGGAGGAGGGGATACGCAGTATTTT. This rearrangement joins TRBV7-8 to TRBJ2-3; tentatively, D is TRBD2 (6 bases). The CDR3 length is 14 residues. The V gene's germline CDR1 is SGHVS and CDR2 FQNEAQ. V was clipped by 0 bases and J by 6 bases, with 10 bases between them.

The rearrangement joins TRBV6-6 to TRBJ2-5, with 8 bases fitting TRBD1. Germline V lookup: CDR1 MNHNY, CDR2 SVGAGI (reference sequence). With 6 bases clipped from V and 5 bases from J, the junction kept 8 bases outside the gene matches. The length of the CDR3 is 14 residues. The CDR3 here is CASRDRVVRETQYF. Here the CDR3 DNA reads TGTGCCAGCAGGGACAGGGTTGTGCGGGAGACCCAGTACTTC.